This T cell receptor beta chain was sequenced in a study of cytomegalovirus exposure and HLA in healthy donors. Regarding the study as a whole: In a later analysis, TCR beta V- and J-gene trimming showed a link to a missense DCLRE1C variant. Another analysis was done later, and it associated around 16,000 TCR beta sequences with HLA alleles at 0.05 false discovery rate.

Primers for the PCR totalled 60 Vbeta and 13 Jbeta. Profiling relied on immunoSEQ multiplex PCR, and the TCRdb table lists in-frame clones only, not all of them. Among about 130,000 clones listed, roughly 77% were seen once. Germline CDR1 is MDHEN and CDR2 is SYDVKM. V trimming: 6 bases; J trimming: 6 bases; junction bases outside the gene matches: 5. This CDR3 has 13 amino acids. As to this clone: Its antigen is unknown.

The rearrangement links TRBV28 to TRBJ1-2; 9 bases are shared with TRBD1. This clonotype was obtained from a woman aged 40 to 50 in good health and CMV-seropositive. The sequenced material came from PBMCs. The CDR3 nucleotides read TGTGCCAGCAGATCGGGACAGGGCGATGGCTACACCTTC. Encoded protein: CASRSGQGDGYTF.